This T cell receptor (beta chain) was sequenced during a study of T cell responses to AZD1222 COVID-19 vaccine. Study-level findings and limits: The reported proportion of spike-specific TCRs targeting unmutated variant regions was nearly half. Clonal diversity was possibly underestimated; the donors were predominantly white British and more often female. Spike-specific TCR breadth and depth rose after two AZD1222 doses. Along spike, vaccine-associated CD4 TCRs were found throughout, with dominance at 160-218 and 743-854.

Libraries were prepared by immunoSEQ multiplex PCR; TCRdb keeps only in-frame clonotypes and omits some of them. The sample holds over 100,000 clones, approximately 88% seen once. Concerning this clone: The antigen is unknown.

This CDR3 region has 15 residues. Germline V gives CDR1 SNHLY, CDR2 FYNNEI. The V gene lost 2 bases and the J gene lost 6 bases, with 17 bases spanning the gap. Material: peripheral blood, obtained on day 0 of AZD1222 vaccination. This TCR was recovered from an adult in good health. This chain uses TRBV2 with TRBJ2-7; D uncertain. The CDR3: CASSESDRFPFEQYF. The CDR3 region has the DNA TGTGCCAGCAGTGAATCGGACCGCTTCCCCTTCGAGCAGTACTTC.